This record concerns one TCR beta chain sequence. These data originate in a study of blood T cell repertoires in COVID-19. The wider study: Samples of COVID-19 (acute and convalescent) were obtained from the United States, Italy and Spain. The analysed material was cDNA or gDNA that came from T cells, B-cell-depleted T cells, or PBMCs.

As handled by the study authors: The authors estimated nucleated cell counts from reference gene primer amplification. Only in-frame clones appear in the TCRdb table, and some are missing; sequencing was by immunoSEQ multiplex PCR. For V, J and clone size, that table is used; D and trimming come from the DNA. The data show some 190,000 clones, 84% seen once. Germline V CDR1 and CDR2: SEHNR, FQNEAQ (reference sequence). The CDR3 is made up of 14 amino acids. V lost 1 base and J 4 bases, leaving 10 bases between the germline ends. The chain recombines TRBV7-9 with TRBJ2-5; tentative D call: TRBD1 (5 bases). Source material: peripheral blood. This receptor was obtained from a woman in her 70s with active or convalescent COVID-19. The CDR3 DNA reads as TGTGCCAGCAGCTTAGGTGGCAGGGTAGAGACCCAGTACTTC. Its translation: CASSLGGRVETQYF. Full variable domain (remainder filled in from reference TRBV7-9 and TRBJ2-5): DTGVSQNPRHKITKRGQNVTFRCDPISEHNRLYWYRQTLGQGPEFLTYFQNEAQLEKSRLLSDRFSAERPKGSFSTLEIQRTEQGDSAMYLCASSLGGRVETQYFGPGTRLLVL.